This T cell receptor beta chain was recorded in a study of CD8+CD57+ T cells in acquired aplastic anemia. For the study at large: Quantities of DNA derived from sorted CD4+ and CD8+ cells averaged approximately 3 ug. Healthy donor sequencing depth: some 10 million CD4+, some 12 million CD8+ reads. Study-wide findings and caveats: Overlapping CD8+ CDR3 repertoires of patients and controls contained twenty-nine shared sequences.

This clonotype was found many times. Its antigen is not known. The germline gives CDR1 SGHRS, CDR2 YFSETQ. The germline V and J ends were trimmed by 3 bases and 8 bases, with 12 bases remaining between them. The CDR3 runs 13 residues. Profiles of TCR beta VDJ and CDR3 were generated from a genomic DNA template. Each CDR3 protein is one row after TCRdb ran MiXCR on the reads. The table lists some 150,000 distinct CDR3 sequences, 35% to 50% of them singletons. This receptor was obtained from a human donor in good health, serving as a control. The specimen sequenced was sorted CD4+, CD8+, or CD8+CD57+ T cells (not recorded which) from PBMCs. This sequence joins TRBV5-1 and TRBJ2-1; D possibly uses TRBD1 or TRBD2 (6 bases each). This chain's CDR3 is CASSWGAADEQFF. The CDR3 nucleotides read TGCGCCAGCAGCTGGGGGGCCGCGGATGAGCAGTTCTTC.